This passage covers 22 T cell receptor beta chains from one sample sequenced in a study of immune cell composition in non-small cell lung cancer. Sequencing used immunoSEQ multiplex PCR; TCRdb keeps in-frame clones, though not all of them. The sample shows around 2,300 clones, around 81% of them seen only once. Sequenced sample: lung tumor tissue. The receptors derive from a human donor with non-small cell lung cancer.

This clone was observed a single time. The rearrangement uses TRBV18 and TRBJ1-6; D gene uncertain. Trimming left V 3 bases short and J 9 bases short, with 9 bases between. CDR3 length: 13 residues. CDR1 and CDR2 (germline): KGHSH, LQKENI. DNA of the CDR3: TGTGCCAGCTCACCGCGGGAAAGTTCACCCCTCCACTTT. This sequence encodes CASSPRESSPLHF.

The table lists this clone with a few counts. DNA for the CDR3: TGTGCCAGCAGCTCTGCGCTCGGGGATACGCAGTATTTT. Its translation: CASSSALGDTQYF. This chain connects TRBV13 to TRBJ2-3, with D unresolved. The length of the CDR3 is 13 residues. Trimming took 4 bases from V and 6 from J, leaving 11 bases between them. Germline loops: CDR1 PRHDT, CDR2 FYEKMQ (reference sequence).

The J gene is TRBJ2-5, the V gene TRBV9, with 9 bases lining up with TRBD2. CDR1 and CDR2 from the germline V gene are SGDLS and YYNGEE. Trimming took 0 bases from V and 2 from J; bases not matched to a gene: 5. The CDR3 consists of 16 residues. CDR3 sequence reads: CASSVVSGRYQETQYF. The CDR3 nucleotides are TGTGCCAGCAGCGTAGTAAGCGGGAGGTATCAAGAGACCCAGTACTTC. The full variable domain, its missing parts supplied by reference TRBV9 and TRBJ2-5, is DSGVTQTPKHLITATGQRVTLRCSPRSGDLSVYWYQQSLDQGLQFLIQYYNGEERAKGNILERFSAQQFPDLHSELNLSSLELGDSALYFCASSVVSGRYQETQYFGPGTRLLVL.

V is TRBV19 and J is TRBJ2-1, with TRBD2 matching 9 bases. CDR3 size: 15 residues. The germline CDR1 and CDR2 sequences are LNHDA and SQIVND (reference sequence). The J segment lost 8 bases and the V segment lost 3 bases, leaving 8 bases of the junction unmatched. CDR3 protein: CASSMGLASGDEQFF. CDR3 in DNA: TGTGCCAGTAGTATGGGACTAGCTTCTGGAGATGAGCAGTTCTTC.

The V gene is TRBV9, the J gene TRBJ2-3, with TRBD2 identical over 8 bases. Germline values: CDR1 SGDLS, CDR2 YYNGEE. Trimming at V came to 0 bases and at J to 6 bases, leaving 12 bases not matched to a gene. This CDR3 is 17 amino acids long. CDR3: CASSVEPSGRPLDTQYF. The CDR3 DNA sequence: TGTGCCAGCAGCGTAGAACCTAGCGGGCGTCCGTTGGATACGCAGTATTTT.

The chain links TRBV18 to TRBJ2-7, with D possibly matching TRBD1 (6 bases). The CDR3 length is 15 residues. The V gene lost 6 bases and the J gene lost 3 bases, with 18 bases spanning the gap. Germline CDR1 reads KGHSH; CDR2 reads LQKENI. The CDR3 protein is CASSRRQASDYEQYF. CDR3 DNA sequence: TGTGCCAGCTCCCGACGACAGGCCAGTGACTACGAGCAGTACTTC.

This CDR3 is CASSQDGTGGVGYGYTF. The CDR3 nucleotides are TGTGCCAGCAGCCAAGACGGGACAGGGGGCGTAGGCTATGGCTACACCTTC. The chain employs TRBV4-2 and TRBJ1-2; 12 nucleotides agree with TRBD1. This CDR3 region has 17 residues. V lost 0 bases to trimming and J lost 4 bases; unmatched junction nucleotides: 6. From germline, CDR1 is LGHNA and CDR2 YNFKEQ.

In this sample, this clone turned up once. J is TRBJ2-7 and V is TRBV28, with 7 bases identical to TRBD2. The trim removed 6 bases at V and 6 bases at J, leaving 11 bases unmatched. The CDR3 extends over 14 amino acids. CDR1 is MDHEN, CDR2 SYDVKM, per germline. For the CDR3, the DNA is TGTGCCAGCAGACCGGGAGGAACAAGGGGCGAGCAGTACTTC. It is translated as CASRPGGTRGEQYF.

This chain links TRBV20-1 with TRBJ2-7; D is ambiguous. The CDR3 sequence is 11 residues long. Germline CDR1 reads DFQATT; CDR2 reads SNEGSKA (reference sequence). V lost 1 base and J lost 7, with 8 bases in between. The CDR3 nucleotides are TGCAGTGCTAGAGTTCTCAGAGAGCAGTACTTC. Residues: CSARVLREQYF.

This rearrangement joins TRBV25-1 to TRBJ1-2, with no clear D. CDR1 is MGHDK and CDR2 is SYGVNS in the germline V gene. V was clipped by 5 bases and J by 4 bases, with 17 bases between them. This CDR3 is built from 15 residues. The CDR3 coding sequence is TGTGCCAGCAGTTCCGGGTTATCCGCATCCTATGGCTACACCTTC. It is translated as CASSSGLSASYGYTF.

The rearrangement joins TRBV19 to TRBJ1-2, with TRBD1 matching 7 bases. V shed 6 bases, J shed 8 bases, and the junction held 15 bases outside the gene matches. Germline V gene lookup returns CDR1 LNHDA and CDR2 SQIVND (reference sequence). The CDR3 is made up of 15 amino acids. The CDR3, as DNA: TGTGCCAGTAGCCCATGGGACAGCCGTAGGAAAGGCTACACCTTC. Translated: CASSPWDSRRKGYTF.

This clone was observed a single time. The rearrangement links TRBV2 to TRBJ2-7; D may be TRBD1 (6 bases). This CDR3 is built from 14 residues. Germline CDR1 SNHLY, CDR2 FYNNEI. Trimming shortened V by 6 bases and J by 0 bases, and 12 bases separated the two germline ends. The chain's CDR3 is CASRWTDYSYEQYF. The CDR3 DNA sequence: TGTGCCAGCAGATGGACAGATTACTCCTACGAGCAGTACTTC.

V and J are TRBV7-9 and TRBJ1-4; D is uncertain. Trimming pared 3 bases from V and 8 bases from J, leaving 22 bases between. The CDR3 consists of 17 residues. Germline lookup yields CDR1 SEHNR and CDR2 FQNEAQ (reference sequence). The CDR3 nucleotides are TGTGCCAGCAGCTTCGAAGGGAGGGTGGGAACTGGCGAAAAACTGTTTTTT. Protein: CASSFEGRVGTGEKLFF.

The rearrangement links TRBV29-1 to TRBJ1-2; 9 bases match TRBD1. Germline assignment: CDR1 SQVTM and CDR2 ANQGSEA. V gave up 3 bases and J gave up 7 bases; unmatched junction bases: 6. The CDR3 runs to 13 residues. CDR3 amino acids: CSVEGQGSSGYTF. Here the CDR3 DNA reads TGCAGCGTTGAGGGACAGGGAAGTAGTGGCTACACCTTC. The full variable domain, with the rest looked up from reference TRBV29-1 and TRBJ1-2, is SAVISQKPSRDICQRGTSLTIQCQVDSQVTMMFWYRQQPGQSLTLIATANQGSEATYESGFVIDKFPISRPNLTFSTLTVSNMSPEDSSIYLCSVEGQGSSGYTFGSGTRLTVV.

This chain links TRBV28 with TRBJ2-7, with 12 bases matching TRBD2. After removal of 2 bases from V and 3 bases from J, the junction contained 2 bases not matched to a gene. The CDR3 length is 15 residues. The germline V gene has CDR1 MDHEN and CDR2 SYDVKM. The CDR3 spells CASSLTSGGNYEQYF. The CDR3, as DNA: TGTGCCAGCAGTTTAACTAGCGGGGGGAACTACGAGCAGTACTTC.

The gene calls are TRBV4-2 and TRBJ2-7, with a weak D call TRBD1 (6 bases). This CDR3 spans 16 amino acids. Trimming pared 1 base from V and 6 bases from J, leaving 19 bases between. Per germline, CDR1 LGHNA and CDR2 YNFKEQ. The CDR3, as DNA: TGTGCCAGCAGCCAAGTTGGGGGCAGGGTGGTCGGCGAGCAGTACTTC. Residues: CASSQVGGRVVGEQYF.

DNA of the CDR3: TGTGCCAGCAGCCCACTAGCGGGGGCCAAAAACATTCAGTACTTC. Translated: CASSPLAGAKNIQYF. The J gene is TRBJ2-4, the V gene TRBV6-5, with TRBD2 matching 10 bases. The length of the CDR3 is 15 residues. Trimming took 6 bases from V and 1 from J; bases not matched to a gene: 3. Germline-derived CDR1 and CDR2 are MNHEY and SVGAGI.

Only one count was recorded for this clone. The V call is TRBV9, the J call TRBJ2-1, with 9 nucleotides matching TRBD2. The CDR3 runs to 15 residues. The trim removed 9 bases at V and 10 bases at J, leaving 17 bases unmatched. Germline V gene lookup returns CDR1 SGDLS and CDR2 YYNGEE. CDR3 in amino acids: CATSPLAGGHGEQFF. In DNA, the CDR3 is TGTGCCACCTCCCCATTGGCGGGAGGGCATGGCGAGCAGTTCTTC.

This chain uses TRBV4-3 with TRBJ2-3; 7 bases fit TRBD1. V was pared by 6 bases and J by 0 bases, with 6 bases of the junction left unmatched. CDR3 length: 15 amino acids. Per the germline V gene, CDR1 is LGHNA and CDR2 is YSLEER. CDR3 loop: CASSRDSRSTDTQYF. The CDR3 DNA sequence: TGCGCCAGCAGTCGGGACAGTCGAAGCACAGATACGCAGTATTTT.

V usage is TRBV19 and J usage is TRBJ1-5; TRBD1 aligns across 10 bases. Germline-derived CDR1 and CDR2 are LNHDA and SQIVND (reference sequence). CDR3 size: 16 residues. V gave up 6 bases and J gave up 5 bases; unmatched junction bases: 10. As DNA, the CDR3 is TGTGCCAGTAGGGTCTGGGACAGGGGACCGTATCAGCCCCAGCATTTT. Amino acids: CASRVWDRGPYQPQHF.

The gene calls are TRBV7-9 and TRBJ2-5; TRBD2 might be the D (6 bases). This CDR3 comprises 14 residues. Trimming removed 3 bases from V and 2 bases from J, with 10 bases in between. CDR1 and CDR2 from the germline V gene are SEHNR and FQNEAQ (reference sequence). The CDR3 coding sequence is TGTGCCAGCAGCTTGTCGCGGGAACAAGAGACCCAGTACTTC. Translating gives CASSLSREQETQYF.

The rearrangement links TRBV15 to TRBJ1-2, with D unresolved. Per the germline V gene, CDR1 is LNHNV and CDR2 is YYDKDF (reference sequence). This CDR3 contains 13 residues. V lost 7 bases and J 0 bases, leaving 9 bases between the germline ends. CDR3 region: CATTGGPNYGYTF. The CDR3 nucleotides are TGTGCCACCACCGGAGGGCCTAACTATGGCTACACCTTC.